This T cell receptor (beta chain) was sequenced for a study of cytomegalovirus exposure and HLA in healthy donors. Overall study results and limits: In a later analysis, most CMV-associated TCR beta chains appeared HLA-restricted. About 87% or about 30% of the time was how often most TCR beta V segments were productive, according to an earlier analysis.

The donors were healthy bone marrow donors. Germline loops: CDR1 MNHEY, CDR2 SMNVEV (reference sequence). J gave up 8 bases and V 2 bases, and 10 bases lay outside the gene matches. The CDR3 loop spans 15 amino acids. It was with 60 Vbeta and 13 Jbeta primers that the PCR ran. Generated by immunoSEQ multiplex PCR, the TCRdb table keeps only in-frame clones and is missing some. The repertoire has about 160,000 clones, around four fifths of them found once; the top ten carry 1.1% to 1.5%. In this sample, this clone turned up a few times. Its antigen is currently unknown. The receptor's source is a woman aged 25 to 39 in good health and CMV-seronegative. This rearrangement joins TRBV27 to TRBJ2-7; 9 bases align to TRBD2. The material sequenced was PBMCs. CDR3 sequence: CASSLIGSGGTKQYF. The CDR3 DNA reads as TGTGCCAGCAGTTTAATAGGTAGCGGGGGTACCAAGCAGTACTTC.